This T cell receptor beta chain was captured by sequencing in a study of shared clonotypes between healthy human individuals. Study at large: Three CD4 naive, three CD4 memory, two CD8 naive and one CD8 memory plate were used per donor.

Sequencing was performed with immunoSEQ multiplex PCR; in TCRdb, only in-frame clones are kept and a portion is missing. The sample contains fewer than 3 million clones, about nine tenths of which appear only once. V was pared by 5 bases and J by 4 bases, with 8 bases of the junction left unmatched. The CDR3 loop spans 15 amino acids. CDR1 LGHNA and CDR2 YNFKEQ come from the germline V gene. The gene calls are TRBV4-2 and TRBJ2-7; 10 nucleotides align to TRBD2. Sample: naive CD4+ T cells from PBMCs. Stated subset: CD45RA+ positively selected. The clonotype originates from a man younger than 35 in good health. Some clones in this sample may be carry-over from other donors' samples. The CDR3 loop reads CASSAGTSDIYEQYF. In nucleotides, the CDR3 is TGTGCCAGCAGCGCTGGGACTAGCGACATATACGAGCAGTACTTC.